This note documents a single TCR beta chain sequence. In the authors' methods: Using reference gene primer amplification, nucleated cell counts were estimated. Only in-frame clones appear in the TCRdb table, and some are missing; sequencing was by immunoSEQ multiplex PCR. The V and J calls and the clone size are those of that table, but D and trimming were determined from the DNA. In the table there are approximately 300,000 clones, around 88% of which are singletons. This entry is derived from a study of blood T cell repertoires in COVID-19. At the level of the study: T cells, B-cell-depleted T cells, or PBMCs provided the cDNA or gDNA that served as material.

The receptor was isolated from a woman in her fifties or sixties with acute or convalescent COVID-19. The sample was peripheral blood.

The CDR3 loop is CASSFGLAGEYTDTQYF. Written as DNA, the CDR3 is TGTGCCAGCAGCTTCGGACTAGCGGGAGAATACACAGATACGCAGTATTTT. The V gene is TRBV7-6, the J gene TRBJ2-3; 13 bases are a match to TRBD2. V lost 3 bases to trimming and J lost 2 bases; unmatched junction nucleotides: 5. CDR3 length: 17 residues. Germline V gene sequence: CDR1 SGHVS, CDR2 FNYEAQ.